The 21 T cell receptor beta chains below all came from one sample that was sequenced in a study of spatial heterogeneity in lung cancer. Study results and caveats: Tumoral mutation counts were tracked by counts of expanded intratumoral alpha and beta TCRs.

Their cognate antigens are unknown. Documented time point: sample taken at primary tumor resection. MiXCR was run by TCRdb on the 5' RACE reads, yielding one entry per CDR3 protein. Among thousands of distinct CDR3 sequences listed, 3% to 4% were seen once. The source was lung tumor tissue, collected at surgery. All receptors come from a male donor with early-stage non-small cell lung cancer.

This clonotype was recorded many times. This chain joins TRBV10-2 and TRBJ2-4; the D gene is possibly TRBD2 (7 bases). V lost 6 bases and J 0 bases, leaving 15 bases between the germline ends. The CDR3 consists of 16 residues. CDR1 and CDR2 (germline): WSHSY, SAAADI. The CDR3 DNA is TGCGCCAGCAGGAGGGGGGGAGATATAGCCAAAAACATTCAGTACTTC. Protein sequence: CASRRGGDIAKNIQYF.

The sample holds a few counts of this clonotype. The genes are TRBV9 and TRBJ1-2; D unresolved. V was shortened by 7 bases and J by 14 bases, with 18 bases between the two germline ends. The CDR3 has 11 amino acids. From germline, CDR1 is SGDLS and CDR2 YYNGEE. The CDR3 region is CASDPRIPSTF. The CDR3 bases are TGTGCCAGCGACCCCAGGATCCCATCTACCTTC.

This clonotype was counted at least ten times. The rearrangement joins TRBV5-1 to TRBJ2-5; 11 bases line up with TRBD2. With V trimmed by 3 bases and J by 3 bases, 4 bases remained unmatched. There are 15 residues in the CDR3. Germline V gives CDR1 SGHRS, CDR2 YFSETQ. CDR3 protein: CASSSVGLAEETQYF. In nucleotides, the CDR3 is TGCGCCAGCAGCTCCGTGGGACTAGCGGAAGAGACCCAGTACTTC.

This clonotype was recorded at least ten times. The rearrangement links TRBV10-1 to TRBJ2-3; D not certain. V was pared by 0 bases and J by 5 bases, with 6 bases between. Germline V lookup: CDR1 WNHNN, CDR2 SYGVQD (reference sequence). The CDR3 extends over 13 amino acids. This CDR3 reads CASSESMLDTQYF. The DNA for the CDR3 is TGCGCCAGCAGTGAGTCGATGTTAGATACGCAGTATTTT.

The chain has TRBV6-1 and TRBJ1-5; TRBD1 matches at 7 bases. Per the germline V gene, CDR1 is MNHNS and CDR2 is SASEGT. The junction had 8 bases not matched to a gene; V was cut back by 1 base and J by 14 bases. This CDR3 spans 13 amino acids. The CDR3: CASSEEEGAGEHF. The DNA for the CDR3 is TGTGCCAGCAGTGAAGAAGAGGGGGCAGGCGAGCATTTT.

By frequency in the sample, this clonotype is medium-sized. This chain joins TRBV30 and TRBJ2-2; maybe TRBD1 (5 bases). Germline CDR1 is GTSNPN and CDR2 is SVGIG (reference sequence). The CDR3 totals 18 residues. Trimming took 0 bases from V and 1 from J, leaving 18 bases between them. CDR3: CAWSVVRGSYLNTGELFF. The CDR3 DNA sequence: TGTGCCTGGAGTGTTGTAAGGGGCTCTTACCTGAACACCGGGGAGCTGTTTTTT.

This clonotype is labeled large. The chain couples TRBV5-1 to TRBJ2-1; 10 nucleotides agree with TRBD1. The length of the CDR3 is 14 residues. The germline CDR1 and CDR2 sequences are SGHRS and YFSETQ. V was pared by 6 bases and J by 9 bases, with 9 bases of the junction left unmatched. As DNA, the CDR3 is TGCGCCAGCACCCTCTGGGACAGGGGTAGTGAGCAGTTCTTC. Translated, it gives CASTLWDRGSEQFF.

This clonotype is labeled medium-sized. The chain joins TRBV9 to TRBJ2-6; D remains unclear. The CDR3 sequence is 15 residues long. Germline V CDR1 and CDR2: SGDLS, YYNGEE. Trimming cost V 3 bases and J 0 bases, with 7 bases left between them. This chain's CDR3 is CASSEGASGANVLTF. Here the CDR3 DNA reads TGTGCCAGCAGCGAGGGTGCCTCTGGGGCCAACGTCCTGACTTTC.

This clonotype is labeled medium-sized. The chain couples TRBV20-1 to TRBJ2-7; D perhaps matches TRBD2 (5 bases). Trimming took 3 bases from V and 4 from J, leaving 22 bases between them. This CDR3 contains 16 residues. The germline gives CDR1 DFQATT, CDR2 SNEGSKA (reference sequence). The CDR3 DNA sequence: TGCAGTGCTAGCCTCGGTAGCGTTCGGCCTATTTACGAGCAGTACTTC. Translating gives CSASLGSVRPIYEQYF.

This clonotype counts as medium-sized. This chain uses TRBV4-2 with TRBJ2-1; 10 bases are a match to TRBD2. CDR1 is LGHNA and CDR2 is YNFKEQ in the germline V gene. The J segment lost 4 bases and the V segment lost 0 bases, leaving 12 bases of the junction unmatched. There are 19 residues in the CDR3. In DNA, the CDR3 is TGTGCCAGCAGCCAAGATCGGGCTAGCGGGGGCACGGGGTACAATGAGCAGTTCTTC. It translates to CASSQDRASGGTGYNEQFF.

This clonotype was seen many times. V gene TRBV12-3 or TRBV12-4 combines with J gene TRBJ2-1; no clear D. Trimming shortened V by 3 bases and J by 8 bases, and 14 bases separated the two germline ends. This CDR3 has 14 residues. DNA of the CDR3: TGTGCCAGCAGTTTGGGCGGCCTAGGCGATGAGCAGTTCTTC. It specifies CASSLGGLGDEQFF.

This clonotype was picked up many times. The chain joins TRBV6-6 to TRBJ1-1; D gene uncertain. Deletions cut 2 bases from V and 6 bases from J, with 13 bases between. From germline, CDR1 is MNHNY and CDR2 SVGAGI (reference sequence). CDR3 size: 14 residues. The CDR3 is CASSYVAGIAEAFF. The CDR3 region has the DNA TGTGCCAGCAGTTACGTGGCGGGGATTGCTGAAGCTTTCTTT.

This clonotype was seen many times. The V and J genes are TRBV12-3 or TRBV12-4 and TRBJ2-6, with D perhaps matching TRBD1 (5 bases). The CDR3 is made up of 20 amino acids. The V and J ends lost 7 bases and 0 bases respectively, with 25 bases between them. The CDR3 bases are TGTGCCAGCATCTTACCCGTAACAGGTTATTACGGCTCTGGGGCCAACGTCCTGACTTTC. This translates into CASILPVTGYYGSGANVLTF.

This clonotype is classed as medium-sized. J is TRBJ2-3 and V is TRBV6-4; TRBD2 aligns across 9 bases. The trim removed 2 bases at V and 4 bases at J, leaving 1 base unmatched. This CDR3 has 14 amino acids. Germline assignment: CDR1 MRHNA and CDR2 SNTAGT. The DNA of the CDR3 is TGTGCCAGCAGTGACGCGGGAGGGCCAGATACGCAGTATTTT. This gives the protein CASSDAGGPDTQYF.

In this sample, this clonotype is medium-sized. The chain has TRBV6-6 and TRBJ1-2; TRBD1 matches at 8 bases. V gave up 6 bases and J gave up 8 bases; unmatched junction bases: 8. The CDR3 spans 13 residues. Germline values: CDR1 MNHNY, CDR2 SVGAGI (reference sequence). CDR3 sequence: CASRMTGEEGYTF. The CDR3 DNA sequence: TGTGCCAGCAGAATGACAGGGGAGGAAGGCTACACCTTC.

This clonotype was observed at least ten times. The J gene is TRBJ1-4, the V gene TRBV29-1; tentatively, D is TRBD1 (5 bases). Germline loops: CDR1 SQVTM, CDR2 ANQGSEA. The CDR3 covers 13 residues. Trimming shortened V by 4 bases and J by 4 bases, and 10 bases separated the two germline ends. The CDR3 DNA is TGCAGCGTTGGAGGGGCCGTTAATGAAAAACTGTTTTTT. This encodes CSVGGAVNEKLFF.

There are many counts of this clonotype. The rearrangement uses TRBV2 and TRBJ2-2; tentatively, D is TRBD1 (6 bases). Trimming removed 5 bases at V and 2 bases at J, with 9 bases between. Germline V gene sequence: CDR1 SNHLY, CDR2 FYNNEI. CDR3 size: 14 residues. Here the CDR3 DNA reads TGTGCCAGCAGTCGGGACATTAACACCGGGGAGCTGTTTTTT. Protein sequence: CASSRDINTGELFF. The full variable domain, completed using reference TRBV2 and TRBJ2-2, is EPEVTQTPSHQVTQMGQEVILRCVPISNHLYFYWYRQILGQKVEFLVSFYNNEISEKSEIFDDQFSVERPDGSNFTLKIRSTKLEDSAMYFCASSRDINTGELFFGEGSRLTVL.

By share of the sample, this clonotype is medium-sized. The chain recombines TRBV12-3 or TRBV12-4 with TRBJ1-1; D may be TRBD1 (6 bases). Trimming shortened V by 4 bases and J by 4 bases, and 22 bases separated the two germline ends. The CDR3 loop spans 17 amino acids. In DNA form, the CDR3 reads TGTGCCAGCAGTTCCCACCGGGACACGCTAATGAGCACTGAAGCTTTCTTT. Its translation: CASSSHRDTLMSTEAFF.

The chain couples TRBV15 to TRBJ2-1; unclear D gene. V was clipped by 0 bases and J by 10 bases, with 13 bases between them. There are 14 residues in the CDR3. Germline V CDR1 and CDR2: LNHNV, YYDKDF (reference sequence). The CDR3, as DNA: TGTGCCACCAGCAGAGATACGAGTTTTGGGGAGCAGTTCTTC. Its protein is CATSRDTSFGEQFF.

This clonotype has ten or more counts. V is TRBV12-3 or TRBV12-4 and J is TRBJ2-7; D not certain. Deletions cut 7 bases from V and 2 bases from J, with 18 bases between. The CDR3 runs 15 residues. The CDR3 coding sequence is TGTGCCAGCACCCAAGCTGGAACACCTCCCTACGAGCAGTACTTC. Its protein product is CASTQAGTPPYEQYF.

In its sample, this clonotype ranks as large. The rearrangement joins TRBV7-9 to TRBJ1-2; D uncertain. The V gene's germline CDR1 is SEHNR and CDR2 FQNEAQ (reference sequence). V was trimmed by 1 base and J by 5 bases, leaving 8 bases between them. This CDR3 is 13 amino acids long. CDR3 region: CASSLDEGYGYTF. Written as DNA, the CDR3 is TGTGCCAGCAGCTTAGACGAGGGTTATGGCTACACCTTC. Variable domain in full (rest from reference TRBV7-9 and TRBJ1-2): DTGVSQNPRHKITKRGQNVTFRCDPISEHNRLYWYRQTLGQGPEFLTYFQNEAQLEKSRLLSDRFSAERPKGSFSTLEIQRTEQGDSAMYLCASSLDEGYGYTFGSGTRLTVV.